These 10 T cell receptor beta chains were sequenced from one sample in a study of cytomegalovirus exposure and HLA in healthy donors. PCR used 60 Vbeta primers and 13 Jbeta primers. Using immunoSEQ multiplex PCR, the repertoire was profiled, and TCRdb retains in-frame clones only, with some absent. The sample has 100,000 to 150,000 clones, roughly 80% seen once. The material sequenced was PBMCs. The receptors shown here come from a man between 45 and 60 years old in good health and CMV-seropositive.

This clone was counted only a few times. V is TRBV9 and J is TRBJ1-2; TRBD1 matches 9 bases. In germline, CDR1 is SGDLS, CDR2 YYNGEE. Trimming at V came to 2 bases and at J to 5 bases, leaving 4 bases not matched to a gene. The CDR3 has 14 residues. The CDR3 loop reads CASSVEQGAYGYTF. For the CDR3, the DNA is TGTGCCAGCAGCGTCGAACAGGGGGCGTATGGCTACACCTTC.

The chain has TRBV7-9 and TRBJ2-5, with 7 bases aligning to TRBD1. V lost 5 bases and J lost 5; bases outside the gene matches: 14. CDR1 and CDR2 (germline): SEHNR, FQNEAQ (reference sequence). The CDR3 is 16 residues long. The CDR3 sequence is CASSPTGQAEAETQYF. For the CDR3, the DNA is TGTGCCAGCAGCCCAACCGGACAGGCCGAAGCGGAGACCCAGTACTTC.

The chain is built from TRBV10-3 and TRBJ1-6; TRBD1 matches at 8 bases. The CDR3 contains 15 residues. CDR1 and CDR2 from the germline V gene are ENHRY and SYGVKD. V lost 7 bases and J lost 7; bases outside the gene matches: 9. CDR3 in amino acids: CAIKNGDRTNSPLHF. The CDR3 DNA is TGTGCCATCAAAAATGGGGACAGGACCAATTCACCCCTCCACTTT.

The V gene is TRBV28, the J gene TRBJ2-7, with D perhaps TRBD2 (6 bases). Germline loops: CDR1 MDHEN, CDR2 SYDVKM. CDR3 length: 12 amino acids. The V gene lost 11 bases and the J gene lost 3 bases, with 14 bases spanning the gap. The CDR3 loop reads CACGNGGYEQYF. In DNA, the CDR3 is TGTGCCTGTGGAAACGGGGGCTACGAGCAGTACTTC.

V gene TRBV7-8 combines with J gene TRBJ1-1, with D maybe TRBD1 (5 bases). The CDR3 loop spans 15 amino acids. Germline V CDR1 and CDR2: SGHVS, FQNEAQ. The V and J ends lost 5 bases and 0 bases respectively, with 13 bases between them. CDR3 protein: CASSALGGVNTEAFF. For the CDR3, the DNA is TGTGCCAGCAGCGCCCTGGGGGGGGTGAACACTGAAGCTTTCTTT. The complete variable domain, with remaining parts taken from reference TRBV7-8 and TRBJ1-1, reads GAGVSQSPRYKVAKRGQDVALRCDPISGHVSLFWYQQALGQGPEFLTYFQNEAQLDKSGLPSDRFFAERPEGSVSTLKIQRTQQEDSAVYLCASSALGGVNTEAFFGQGTRLTVV.

J is TRBJ1-1 and V is TRBV6-1; TRBD1 is a possible D gene (5 bases). Germline V gives CDR1 MNHNS, CDR2 SASEGT. The CDR3 runs to 15 residues. V lost 7 bases, J lost 1 base, and 16 bases lay in between. CDR3 loop: CASIAGSTQNTEAFF. The CDR3 DNA is TGTGCCAGCATCGCAGGGTCGACTCAGAACACTGAAGCTTTCTTT.

V gene TRBV21-1 combines with J gene TRBJ1-2; the table gives TRBD1 as D, unverified against the DNA. TRBV21-1 is reported as a pseudogene. The CDR3 covers 14 residues. CDR3 in DNA: TGTGCCAGCAGCACGGAAGGGACAGATTATGGCTACACCTTC. Translating gives CASSTEGTDYGYTF.

About this clone itself: Other DNA sequences in this specimen translate into the identical CDR3. The rearrangement joins TRBV6-5 to TRBJ1-6; 9 bases agree with TRBD1. V was pared by 5 bases and J by 13 bases, with 6 bases of the junction left unmatched. This CDR3 contains 13 residues. Germline-derived CDR1 and CDR2 are MNHEY and SVGAGI. CDR3 loop: CASSGQGRSPLHF. The CDR3 DNA sequence: TGTGCCAGCAGTGGACAGGGGCGTTCCCCCCTCCACTTT.

This rearrangement joins TRBV7-2 to TRBJ2-5; tentative D call: TRBD2 (5 bases). The germline CDR1 and CDR2 sequences are SGHTA and FQGNSA. V was cut by 7 bases and J by 3 bases, with 15 bases left in between. There are 14 residues in the CDR3. The CDR3 DNA reads TGTGCCAGCAAGGGCGGGTACATAGAAGAGACCCAGTACTTC. Translated: CASKGGYIEETQYF.

The chain uses TRBV7-8 and TRBJ2-3, with 8 bases lining up with TRBD2. The germline gives CDR1 SGHVS, CDR2 FQNEAQ. J lost 9 bases, V lost 3 bases, and 11 bases had no gene match. The length of the CDR3 is 15 residues. The CDR3 spells CASSFERETLNTQYF. CDR3 in DNA: TGTGCCAGCAGCTTCGAGCGGGAGACCCTGAACACGCAGTATTTT.